This paragraph reports one T cell receptor beta chain. The table lists this clone with a few counts. It lacks a known antigen. No qualities accompany the bases; no much larger clone lies one base away. All of the isolated RNA was reverse transcribed with the High Capacity cDNA Reverse Transcription Kit, so expressed TCRB transcripts were sequenced. Deep immunoSEQ sequencing was applied to naive, central memory and regulatory T cell samples, giving an average of roughly 3.5 million total reads per sample. Sorted cells were lysed in RLT buffer and RNA was extracted with DNase-treated RNeasy Micro or Mini kits, depending on cell number. To prevent cross-contamination, each cell subset was processed individually, whereas patient and healthy donor samples were processed jointly. The immunoSEQ multiplex PCR was used to amplify TCRB sequences from cDNA, generating 87-bp fragments that spanned the CDR3 region. Sequencing of the amplicons was done on the Illumina HiSeq platform. As for the authors' bioinformatics: Synthetic template baselines were used to correct PCR bias computationally, reads within Hamming distance 2 were collapsed together, and singletons that could not be merged were discarded. Reads were aligned against IMGT so that V, D and J genes, CDR3 length and insertions or deletions at six rearrangement sites could be assigned. Within each subset, clonotype counts were normalized to the number of sorted cells before true diversity and Gini coefficients were calculated with the tcR R package. The overlap coefficient, calculated on TCRB nucleotide sequences, was used to quantify repertoire sharing. This is the immuneACCESS table as TCRdb keeps it, with only in-frame sequences that have V and J called. A part of the clones is gone; compared with another copy, unresolved V genes explain less than half, and the rest is unexplained. V, J and clone size are taken as reported in that table, and D and trimming were inferred from the DNA itself. The table for this sample lists around 290,000 clones; about 8.5% of them were counted only once. Jointly, the top ten make up more than 0.8% of the sample.

V and J lose 4 bases and 7 bases, and a span of 24 bases separates them. Its CDR3 holds 16 amino acids, cysteine through valine. The CDR3 DNA has 48 bases and is translated from base 1. From a lookup of the germline V gene (reference sequence), CDR1 and CDR2 are SGHNT and YYREEE. Each donor gave one peripheral blood draw, about 110 mL on average, collected into heparinised tubes. A BD FACSAria II was used to sort naive, central memory, regulatory and stem cell-like memory CD4+ T cells with a panel that included CD45RO, CCR7, CD25, CD127, CD95 and CD27. Purity was above 95% for every sorted population. Right away, PBMCs were isolated by Lymphoprep density gradient centrifugation and were stained directly, with no culture step. To minimize batch effects, samples were stained and sorted in pairs, one healthy donor with one patient per experiment. This entry belongs to a study of beta chain features in type 1 diabetes (dated by TCRdb to the late 2010s). Background on the whole study: No differences in mean age, gender distribution, total cell number or subset yield were found between patients and healthy donors. A total of just under 110,000,000 sorted cells were examined across all samples, and RNA yield correlated strongly with the number of cells per subset. In the study, TCRB repertoires of sorted circulating CD4+ T cell subsets from recently diagnosed type 1 diabetes patients were compared with those of matched healthy donors. Regulatory and stem cell-like memory subsets were obtained from only 8 patients and roughly 8 healthy donors, while naive and central memory subsets were obtained from all 28 donors. What the research found in general, with its limitations: Patients with type 1 diabetes made fewer insertions and deleted more nucleotides at VDJ recombination sites, implying thymic rearrangement abnormalities. The naive, central memory and regulatory TCRB repertoires appeared to resemble one another more closely among patients than among healthy donors. Shorter templates might be favored by PCR, yet because patient and control samples were amplified and corrected together, any such skew would affect both groups equally. In all four CD4+ subsets, TCRB CDR3 length was moderately but significantly shorter in type 1 diabetes patients. Because cDNA was sequenced instead of genomic DNA, highly expressing activated cells could be over-represented, though the groups showed no difference in activation or CD3 levels. Because the HLA sub-analyses included only small numbers of individuals, any influence of HLA type on TCRB rearrangement was left unresolved.

This TCR came from a woman between 18 and 30 years old in good health. Specimen: central memory CD4+ T cells from blood. This sequence uses TRBV5-4 and TRBJ2-7; perhaps TRBD1 is the D gene, with 6 bases matching. The DNA sequence reads TGTGCCAGCAGCCCGTTTAGGGGGATCCTCCTGGGGGAGCAGTACGTC. This yields the protein CASSPFRGILLGEQYV.